Below, 11 T cell receptor beta chains from the same sample are listed, as sequenced in a study of technical replicates of blood from a few donors. The assay was immunoSEQ multiplex PCR, and TCRdb's table has in-frame clones only and misses some. This sample has about 75,000 clones, with about nine tenths found just once. Sequenced material: PBMCs. The receptors were gathered from a human donor in good health. Some clones in this sample may be carry-over from other donors' samples.

This chain uses TRBV4-3 with TRBJ2-4, with 7 bases aligning to TRBD2. J was trimmed by 1 base and V by 2 bases; bases with no gene match: 5. Germline loops: CDR1 LGHNA, CDR2 YSLEER. The CDR3 has 16 residues. The CDR3 DNA follows: TGCGCCAGCAGCCAAAGCGGGAAAGGGGCCAAAAACATTCAGTACTTC. This sequence encodes CASSQSGKGAKNIQYF.

The chain employs TRBV7-9 and TRBJ1-1; perhaps TRBD1 as D (5 bases). The germline V gene encodes CDR1 SEHNR and CDR2 FQNEAQ (reference sequence). This CDR3 contains 13 residues. The V end was cut by 2 bases, the J end by 1 base, with 5 bases between. CDR3 protein: CASSLQGNTEAFF. CDR3 DNA sequence: TGTGCCAGCAGCTTACAGGGGAACACTGAAGCTTTCTTT.

This rearrangement joins TRBV2 to TRBJ2-5, with 16 bases identical to TRBD2. With 7 bases clipped from V and 5 bases from J, the junction kept 10 bases outside the gene matches. The CDR3 spans 17 residues. The germline V gene has CDR1 SNHLY and CDR2 FYNNEI. CDR3: CASKLGTSGGVGETQYF. The CDR3 DNA sequence: TGTGCCAGCAAATTAGGGACTAGCGGGGGGGTGGGGGAGACCCAGTACTTC.

The gene calls are TRBV4-1 and TRBJ2-5, with TRBD2 matching over 7 bases. Germline-derived CDR1 and CDR2 are MGHRA and YSYEKL. V shed 0 bases, J shed 4 bases, and the junction held 5 bases outside the gene matches. This CDR3 spans 15 amino acids. Here the CDR3 DNA reads TGCGCCAGCAGCCAAGAGGGGTGGGGGGGAGAGACCCAGTACTTC. This sequence encodes CASSQEGWGGETQYF.

The V call is TRBV5-8, the J call TRBJ2-3; 13 bases align to TRBD2. The V gene's germline CDR1 is SGHTS and CDR2 YDEGEE. After removal of 4 bases from V and 3 bases from J, the junction contained 5 bases not matched to a gene. This CDR3 has 16 amino acids. The CDR3 DNA is TGTGCCAGCAGCACCGGACTAGCGGGGGCAACAGATACGCAGTATTTT. As protein: CASSTGLAGATDTQYF.

The rearrangement uses TRBV29-1 and TRBJ2-7; 7 positions match TRBD1. Germline CDR1 SQVTM, CDR2 ANQGSEA. The CDR3 has 13 residues. The trim removed 3 bases at V and 6 bases at J, leaving 8 bases unmatched. As DNA, the CDR3 is TGCAGCGTTGAGAGGACACAGGGGTCCGAGCAGTACTTC. Protein sequence: CSVERTQGSEQYF.

This chain joins TRBV2 and TRBJ2-7, with 7 bases identical to TRBD2. This CDR3 region has 15 residues. The V and J ends lost 6 bases and 3 bases, in that order; junction bases with no gene match: 11. Germline V lookup: CDR1 SNHLY, CDR2 FYNNEI. CDR3 sequence (DNA): TGTGCCAGCAGGGCTAGCGGACGACCCGACTACGAGCAGTACTTC. Amino acid sequence: CASRASGRPDYEQYF.

The chain is built from TRBV9 and TRBJ2-2; D is undetermined. CDR3 length: 15 amino acids. Germline-derived CDR1 and CDR2 are SGDLS and YYNGEE. Trimming pared 3 bases from V and 0 bases from J, leaving 9 bases between. The CDR3 here is CASSAVSPNTGELFF. The CDR3 coding sequence is TGTGCCAGCAGCGCGGTCTCACCGAACACCGGGGAGCTGTTTTTT.

This clone appeared once. J is TRBJ1-5 and V is TRBV4-2; D may be TRBD1 (5 bases). Trimming left V 0 bases short and J 3 bases short, with 6 bases between. The CDR3 is made up of 14 amino acids. CDR1 and CDR2 from the germline V gene are LGHNA and YNFKEQ. In DNA, the CDR3 is TGTGCCAGCAGCCAAGACAGGGTCAATCAGCCCCAGCATTTT. It translates to CASSQDRVNQPQHF.

The chain joins TRBV19 to TRBJ2-1; no reliable D call. Trimming left V 6 bases short and J 0 bases short, with 12 bases between. Germline V lookup: CDR1 LNHDA, CDR2 SQIVND (reference sequence). The CDR3 sequence is 15 residues long. The CDR3 loop reads CASRFPGSSYNEQFF. The CDR3 coding sequence is TGTGCCAGTAGATTTCCAGGAAGCTCCTACAATGAGCAGTTCTTC.

The chain joins TRBV7-2 to TRBJ2-7; D may be TRBD1 (6 bases). Germline V gives CDR1 SGHTA, CDR2 FQGNSA. The V and J ends lost 1 base and 2 bases respectively, with 6 bases between them. This CDR3 is built from 13 residues. CDR3 amino acids: CASSLGTAYEQYF. DNA for the CDR3: TGTGCCAGCAGCTTAGGGACAGCCTACGAGCAGTACTTC.